This TCR beta chain was sequenced during a study of CD8 T cells in ankylosing spondylitis. Study results and limitations: For ankylosing spondylitis blood, a TCR beta motif of 8 or 9 highly homologous variants appeared characteristic. Significantly higher representation of disease-linked clones was reported for matched ankylosing spondylitis synovial fluid.

This clonotype was detected a few times. No antigen is known for it. CDR3 size: 13 residues. The V gene lost 5 bases and the J gene lost 1 base, with 8 bases spanning the gap. Per germline, CDR1 LNHDA and CDR2 SQIVND (reference sequence). TCRdb recomputed calls from the 5' RACE reads with MiXCR, one row per CDR3 protein. This table has fewer than 400,000 distinct CDR3 sequences, roughly 15% appearing once. The sample taken for sequencing was blood, either unsorted or a sorted T cell fraction (not recorded which). The source is a male donor with ankylosing spondylitis or in good health (not recorded which). The chain recombines TRBV19 with TRBJ1-1, with D uncertain. This chain's CDR3 is CASSRAENTEAFF. The CDR3 DNA reads TGTGCCAGTAGTCGGGCCGAGAACACTGAAGCTTTCTTT.